What follows are 5 T cell receptor beta chains derived from one specimen sequenced in a study of OX40 agonist ivuxolimab in advanced cancers. The data were produced by immunoSEQ multiplex PCR, yet TCRdb's version contains in-frame clones alone and is incomplete. The sample has some 75,000 clones; over 75% are singletons. Sample: CD4+ or CD8+ T cells sorted from blood, taken in a trial of the OX40 agonist ivuxolimab. These receptor sequences come from an adult with an advanced solid tumor such as melanoma, head and neck, liver or kidney cancer.

V usage is TRBV29-1 and J usage is TRBJ2-6; 8 nucleotides align to TRBD1. Germline V CDR1 and CDR2: SQVTM, ANQGSEA. The CDR3 runs to 18 residues. The J segment lost 0 bases and the V segment lost 1 base, leaving 8 bases of the junction unmatched. The CDR3 sequence: CSVEGEQGVFSGANVLTF. The CDR3 DNA follows: TGCAGCGTTGAAGGGGAACAGGGGGTGTTCTCTGGGGCCAACGTCCTGACTTTC.

The rearrangement links TRBV27 to TRBJ1-4, with no clear D. CDR1 is MNHEY and CDR2 is SMNVEV in the germline V gene (reference sequence). Trimming cost V 5 bases and J 7 bases, with 14 bases left between them. This CDR3 contains 14 residues. This chain's CDR3 is CASSLTLFPEKLFF. As DNA, the CDR3 is TGTGCCAGCAGTCTGACGCTCTTTCCTGAAAAACTGTTTTTT. Full variable domain (rest looked up from reference TRBV27 and TRBJ1-4): EAQVTQNPRYLITVTGKKLTVTCSQNMNHEYMSWYRQDPGLGLRQIYYSMNVEVTDKGDVPEGYKVSRKEKRNFPLILESPSPNQTSLYFCASSLTLFPEKLFFGSGTQLSVL.

The V and J genes are TRBV10-3 and TRBJ2-7, with TRBD2 identical over 7 bases. The CDR3 spans 15 residues. V shed 5 bases, J shed 0 bases, and the junction held 7 bases outside the gene matches. The germline CDR1 and CDR2 sequences are ENHRY and SYGVKD. The CDR3 spells CAISPPGGLSYEQYF. Written as DNA, the CDR3 is TGTGCCATCAGTCCCCCGGGGGGACTCTCCTACGAGCAGTACTTC.

V gene TRBV18 combines with J gene TRBJ1-2, with 7 nucleotides matching TRBD1. Trimming at V came to 3 bases and at J to 7 bases, leaving 11 bases not matched to a gene. In germline, CDR1 is KGHSH, CDR2 LQKENI. This CDR3 spans 15 amino acids. The CDR3 region is CASSPVAGTAIGYTF. In DNA, the CDR3 is TGTGCCAGCTCACCGGTCGCCGGGACAGCCATTGGCTACACCTTC.

This clone came up a few times. CDR3 in DNA: TGTGCCAGCAGTGAATGGGGCCCCCTCCACTTT. This encodes CASSEWGPLHF. The genes are TRBV25-1 and TRBJ1-6; a weak D match, TRBD1 (5 bases). Germline V lookup: CDR1 MGHDK, CDR2 SYGVNS. V gave up 1 base and J gave up 13 bases, with 5 bases separating them. The CDR3 extends over 11 amino acids. Together with reference TRBV25-1 and TRBJ1-6, the CDR3 gives the full variable domain: EADIYQTPRYLVIGTGKKITLECSQTMGHDKMYWYQQDPGMELHLIHYSYGVNSTEKGDLSSESTVSRIRTEHFPLTLESARPSHTSQYLCASSEWGPLHFGNGTRLTVT.